Listed below are T cell receptor beta chains from one sample, sequenced in a study of T-cell reconstitution after alpha-beta-depleted transplantation in children. TCRdb reprocessed the PCR reads with MiXCR, giving one entry per CDR3 protein. The data show some 640,000 distinct CDR3 sequences, with approximately 17% seen just once and approximately 1% held by the top ten. Sequencing was performed on PBMCs from the stem cell graft donor, taken from the stem cell graft. The receptors derive from a human donor who donated a stem cell graft to a child with acute myeloid leukemia. Both conserved end residues are part of each CDR3. Each record gives: clone size, D gene, V gene, J gene, CDR3 protein, CDR3 DNA. The D gene is left open where the match is weak. The size field is filled for only some rows; it gives once, few, many or a size class.

-	TRBD1	TRBV11-2	TRBJ2-1	CASSSGQPISYNEQFF	TGTGCCAGCAGCTCGGGACAGCCGATCTCCTACAATGAGCAGTTCTTC
-	TRBD1	TRBV20-1	TRBJ1-4	CSARSGGPNEKLFF	TGCAGTGCTAGATCAGGGGGCCCTAATGAAAAACTGTTTTTT
few	TRBD1	TRBV18	TRBJ2-3	CASSHRDSRLTDTQYF	TGTGCCAGCTCCCACAGGGACAGTCGGCTCACAGATACGCAGTATTTT
many	-	TRBV29-1	TRBJ2-3	CSVAGGLNTDTQYF	TGCAGCGTTGCAGGGGGGCTTAACACAGATACGCAGTATTTT
-	TRBD2	TRBV4-1	TRBJ2-2	CASSPYLAGETGELFF	TGCGCCAGCAGCCCCTATCTAGCGGGGGAAACCGGGGAGCTGTTTTTT
many	TRBD1	TRBV20-1	TRBJ1-5	CSALTGASNQPQHF	TGCAGTGCCCTCACAGGGGCCAGCAATCAGCCCCAGCATTTT
few	-	TRBV7-2	TRBJ1-1	CASSSNPRNAEAFF	TGTGCCAGCAGTTCTAACCCCCGGAACGCTGAAGCTTTCTTT
-	TRBD2	TRBV10-2	TRBJ2-5	CASRESTSDQETQYF	TGCGCCAGCAGGGAGTCAACTAGCGACCAAGAGACCCAGTACTTC
-	TRBD1	TRBV7-2	TRBJ1-3	CASSLEGTGAGNTIYF	TGTGCCAGCAGCTTAGAAGGGACAGGGGCCGGAAACACCATATATTTT
-	TRBD1	TRBV12-3/TRBV12-4	TRBJ2-1	CASSAPGTGTHNEQFF	TGTGCCAGCAGTGCGCCCGGGACAGGGACCCACAATGAGCAGTTCTTC
many	TRBD2	TRBV7-3	TRBJ2-3	CASSLGGRGDTDTQYF	TGTGCCAGCAGCTTAGGGGGGCGGGGGGACACAGATACGCAGTATTTT
many	TRBD1	TRBV20-1	TRBJ1-5	CSAKQGTSNQPQHF	TGCAGTGCCAAACAGGGGACTAGCAATCAGCCCCAGCATTTT
many	TRBD2	TRBV20-1	TRBJ2-1	CSAHVGERGGNEQFF	TGCAGTGCCCACGTAGGGGAGCGGGGGGGAAATGAGCAGTTCTTC
many	-	TRBV20-1	TRBJ2-1	CSARMGQRNNEQFF	TGCAGTGCTAGAATGGGGCAGCGGAACAATGAGCAGTTCTTC
few	TRBD1	TRBV5-6	TRBJ2-5	CASSLGTGPRQETQYF	TGTGCCAGCAGCTTGGGGACAGGGCCACGCCAAGAGACCCAGTACTTC